This is a list of T cell receptor beta chains from one sample in a study of control samples from healthy donors and cancer patients. Sequencing was performed with immunoSEQ multiplex PCR; in TCRdb, only in-frame clones are kept and a portion is missing. This sample yields around 170,000 clones, of which 88% are seen a single time; 4% to 6% belongs to the top ten. The sample comprised blood. Receptors originate from a woman younger than 45 in good health. Each CDR3 is given with its conserved first and last residue. Expanded clones get a size class; other rows say once, few or many, or leave the size out.

>-|TRBV4-1
CASSLGPGGIGDSPLHF
>-|TRBV5-1
CASSPRQGASGELFF
>-|TRBV5-1
CASSVGYQGNEQFF
>-|TRBV5-1
CASNPTTGDLTDTQYF
>-|TRBV19
CASKTVRSSNQPQHF
>-|TRBV7-9
CASSLAGGRSYNEQFF
>-|TRBV24-1
CATSDFDRDADTQYF
>-|TRBV7-9
CASSSVRGRENTGELFF
>-|TRBV7-2
CASSLPDTGELFF
>-|TRBV15
CATSTGGGAGYTF
>few|TRBV2
CASSGEEVNLEQYF
>-|TRBV2
CASSEEGFLSREQYF
>-|TRBV10-3
CAISPAGSSGNTIYF
>-|TRBV19
CASSHPYNEQFF
>-|TRBV4-1
CASSQDLWGTSLMNTEAFF
>-|TRBV7-8
CASSFETGDNSPLHF
>once|TRBV3-1/TRBV3-2
CASSQVLVSYEQYF
>-|TRBV5-4
CASRAGRRVAYNEQFF
>-|TRBV14
CASSQLDYNEQFF
>-|TRBV19
CASSIVAGTQETQYF
>-|TRBV11-2
CASSLDLGARTEAFF
>few|TRBV3-1/TRBV3-2
CASSRTGLYNSPLHF
>-|TRBV18
CASSPLAGTGTYEQYF
>-|TRBV5-6
CASSRQGNYGYTF
>-|TRBV19
CASSIGANEQFF
>-|TRBV7-9
CASSSRGGFVEQYF
>-|TRBV7-9
CASSLGANTGELFF
>-|TRBV4-1
CASSHQVPNTEAFF
>-|TRBV5-5
CASSAGTDYGYTF
>-|TRBV6-5
CASSYSGGAGYGYTF
>-|TRBV5-1
CASSLADTQYF
>-|TRBV5-5
CASSLAEVNTEAFF
>-|TRBV9
CASSETQTNVGVSNSPLHF
>-|TRBV19
CASSNSPVSTDTQYF
>once|TRBV19
CASSPVADLSYEQYF
>-|TRBV5-1
CASSLDPGIQETQYF
>-|TRBV24-1
CATSITASTDTQYF
>-|TRBV2
CARRTSGSGEQYF
>-|TRBV6-5
CASSYLPTDSYEQYF
>few|TRBV5-1
CASSFSGGAGWTEAFF
>few|TRBV19
CASSPEDRGRSSPLHF
>once|TRBV27
CASSLGPKTEAFF
>few|TRBV9
CASSADPGQRINSPLHF
>-|TRBV30
CAWSVGPNEAFF
>-|TRBV19
CATRELGRTGGTGELFF